This paragraph covers one TCR beta chain sequence. The antigen remains undetermined. The read ends 3 residues shy of where the CDR3 ends; the end is completed using the germline J gene. Only in-frame clones appear in the TCRdb table, and some are missing; sequencing was by immunoSEQ multiplex PCR. The specimen's table records fewer than 30,000 clones. The sample comes from a study of T cells in women clearing cervical HPV infection. Across the whole study: Cases' blood sampling followed lesion detection by median roughly 150 days (90 to 200). Whole-study results and caveats: Richness differences could reflect unmeasured T-cell content per sample.

The V end was cut by 6 bases, the J end by 7 bases, with 12 bases between. The CDR3 loop spans 12 amino acids. Germline V gene data show CDR1 as SNHLY and CDR2 as FYNNEI. Material: blood buffy coat. V and J are TRBV2 and TRBJ1-1, with D possibly being TRBD1 (6 bases). The TCR was taken from a woman aged 18 to 69 with a cervical HPV16 infection that either progressed to CIN3+ or cleared (not recorded which). The sequenced part of the CDR3 DNA is TGTGCCAGCAGGGGGGACATTATTGAA. It yields the protein CASRGDIIE. The full CDR3 sequence reads CASRGDIIEAFF.